This is a list of T cell receptor beta chains from one sample in a study of CD8 T cells in ankylosing spondylitis. TCRdb recomputed calls from the 5' RACE reads with MiXCR, one row per CDR3 protein. The sample has a few hundred thousand distinct CDR3 sequences, 20% to 25% seen once; the top ten hold roughly 13%. The sample consisted of blood, either unsorted or a sorted T cell fraction (not recorded which). The receptors originated from a male donor with ankylosing spondylitis or in good health (not recorded which). Each CDR3 is given with its conserved first and last residue. Fields, in order: V gene, D gene, clone size, J gene, CDR3 protein, CDR3 DNA. D genes are given only for firm matches. The size entry is marked missing in some rows and otherwise reads once, few, many or a size class.

>TRBV7-8|-|few|TRBJ2-1
CASSLEGKVLNEQFF
TGTGCCAGCAGCTTAGAAGGTAAAGTTTTAAATGAGCAGTTCTTC
>TRBV7-9|TRBD1|few|TRBJ2-5
CASSLLQGAGETQYF
TGTGCCAGCAGCTTACTACAGGGGGCGGGAGAGACCCAGTACTTC
>TRBV5-1|-|-|TRBJ2-7
CASSLSGVGSYEQYF
TGCGCCAGCAGCTTGTCCGGGGTTGGGTCCTACGAGCAGTACTTC
>TRBV24-1|-|few|TRBJ2-3
CATRLQGTDTQYF
TGTGCCACCAGGTTACAGGGAACAGATACGCAGTATTTT
>TRBV5-1|-|few|TRBJ1-5
CASSLMAGDQPQHF
TGCGCCAGCAGCTTGATGGCCGGGGATCAGCCCCAGCATTTT
>TRBV15|-|few|TRBJ2-7
CATSRPDSGIYEQYF
TGTGCCACCAGCAGACCTGACAGCGGCATCTACGAGCAGTACTTC
>TRBV28|TRBD2|few|TRBJ2-7
CASSLASGDYSYEQYF
TGTGCCAGCAGTTTAGCTAGCGGGGACTACTCCTACGAGCAGTACTTC
>TRBV12-3/TRBV12-4|TRBD2|-|TRBJ2-1
CASTSGLAGGWNEQFF
TGTGCCAGCACCTCCGGACTAGCGGGGGGATGGAATGAGCAGTTCTTC
>TRBV29-1|-|-|TRBJ2-2
CSVWATPPGELFF
TGCAGCGTCTGGGCCACCCCGCCCGGGGAGCTGTTTTTT
>TRBV5-1|-|many|TRBJ2-7
CASSTDIGVYEQYF
TGCGCCAGCAGCACGGACATCGGGGTGTACGAGCAGTACTTC
>TRBV9|-|-|TRBJ1-3
CASRGRNTIYF
TGTGCCAGCAGAGGACGGAACACCATATATTTT
>TRBV9|-|-|TRBJ1-3
CASSEEGDGNTIYF
TGTGCCAGCAGCGAGGAGGGGGACGGAAACACCATATATTTT
>TRBV7-9|-|-|TRBJ2-7
CASSFFDYEQYF
TGTGCCAGCAGCTTTTTCGATTACGAGCAGTACTTC
>TRBV28|TRBD2|-|TRBJ2-3
CASSLLTSGSTDTQYF
TGTGCCAGCAGTTTATTGACTAGCGGGAGCACAGATACGCAGTATTTT